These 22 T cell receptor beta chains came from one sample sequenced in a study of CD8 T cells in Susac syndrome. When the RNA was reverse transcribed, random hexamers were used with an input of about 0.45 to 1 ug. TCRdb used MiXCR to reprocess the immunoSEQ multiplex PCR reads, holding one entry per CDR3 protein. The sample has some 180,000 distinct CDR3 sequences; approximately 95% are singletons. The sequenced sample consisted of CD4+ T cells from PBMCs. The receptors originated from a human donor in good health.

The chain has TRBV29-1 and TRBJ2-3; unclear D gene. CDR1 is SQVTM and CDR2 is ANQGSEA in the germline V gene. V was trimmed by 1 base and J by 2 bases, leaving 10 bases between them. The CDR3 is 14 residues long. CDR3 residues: CSVEARRITDTQYF. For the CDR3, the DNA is TGCAGCGTTGAAGCAAGAAGAATCACAGATACGCAGTATTTT.

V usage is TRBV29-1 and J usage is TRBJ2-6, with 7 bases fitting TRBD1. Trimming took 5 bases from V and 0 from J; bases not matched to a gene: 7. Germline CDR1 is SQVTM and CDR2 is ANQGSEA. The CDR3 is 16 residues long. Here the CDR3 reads CSVINRGFSGANVLTF. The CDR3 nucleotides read TGCAGCGTTATTAACAGGGGTTTCTCTGGGGCCAACGTCCTGACTTTC.

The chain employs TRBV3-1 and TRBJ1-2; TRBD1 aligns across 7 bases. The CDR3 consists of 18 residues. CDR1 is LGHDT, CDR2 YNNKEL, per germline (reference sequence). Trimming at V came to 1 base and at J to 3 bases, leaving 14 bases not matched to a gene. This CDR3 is CASSQGPWRRGRDYGYTF. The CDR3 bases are TGTGCCAGCAGCCAAGGGCCCTGGAGGAGGGGGCGCGACTATGGCTACACCTTC.

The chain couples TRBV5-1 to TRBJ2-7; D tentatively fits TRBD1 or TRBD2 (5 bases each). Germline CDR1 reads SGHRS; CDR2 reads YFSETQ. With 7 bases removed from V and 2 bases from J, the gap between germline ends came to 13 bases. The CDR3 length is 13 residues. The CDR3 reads CASRRDVAYEQYV. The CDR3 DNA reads TGCGCCAGCCGACGGGACGTAGCCTACGAGCAGTACGTC.

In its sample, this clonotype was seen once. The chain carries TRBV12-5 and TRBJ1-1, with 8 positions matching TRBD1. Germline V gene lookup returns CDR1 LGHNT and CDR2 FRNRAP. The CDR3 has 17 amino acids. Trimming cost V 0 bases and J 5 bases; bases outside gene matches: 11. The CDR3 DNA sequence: TGTGCTAGTGGTTTGGTCCAGGGGGCGCAAATGAGGACTGAAGCTTTCTTT. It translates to CASGLVQGAQMRTEAFF.

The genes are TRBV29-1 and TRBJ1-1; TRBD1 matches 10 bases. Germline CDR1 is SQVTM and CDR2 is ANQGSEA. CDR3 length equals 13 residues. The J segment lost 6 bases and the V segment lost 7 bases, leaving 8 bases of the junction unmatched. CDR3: CSGRQGAGAEAFF. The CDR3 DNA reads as TGCAGCGGACGACAGGGGGCCGGCGCTGAAGCTTTCTTT.

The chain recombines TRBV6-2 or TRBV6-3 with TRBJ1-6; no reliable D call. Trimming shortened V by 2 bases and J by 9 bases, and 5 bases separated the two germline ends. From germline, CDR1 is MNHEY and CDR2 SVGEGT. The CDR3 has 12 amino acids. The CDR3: CASSYRISPLHF. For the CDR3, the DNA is TGTGCCAGCAGTTACCGGATTTCACCCCTCCACTTT.

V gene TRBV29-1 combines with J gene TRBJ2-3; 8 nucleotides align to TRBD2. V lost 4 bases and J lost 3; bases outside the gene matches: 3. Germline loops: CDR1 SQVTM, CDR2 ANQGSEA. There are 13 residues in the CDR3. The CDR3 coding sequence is TGCAGCGTTGTTGGCGGGGGGACAGATACGCAGTATTTT. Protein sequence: CSVVGGGTDTQYF.

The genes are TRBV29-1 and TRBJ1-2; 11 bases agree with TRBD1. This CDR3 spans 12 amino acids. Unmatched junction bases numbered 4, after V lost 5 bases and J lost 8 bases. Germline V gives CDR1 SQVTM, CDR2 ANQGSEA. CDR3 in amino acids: CSVRTGGEGYTF. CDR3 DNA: TGCAGCGTTAGGACAGGGGGCGAGGGCTACACCTTC. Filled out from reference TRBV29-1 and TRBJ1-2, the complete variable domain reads SAVISQKPSRDICQRGTSLTIQCQVDSQVTMMFWYRQQPGQSLTLIATANQGSEATYESGFVIDKFPISRPNLTFSTLTVSNMSPEDSSIYLCSVRTGGEGYTFGSGTRLTVV.

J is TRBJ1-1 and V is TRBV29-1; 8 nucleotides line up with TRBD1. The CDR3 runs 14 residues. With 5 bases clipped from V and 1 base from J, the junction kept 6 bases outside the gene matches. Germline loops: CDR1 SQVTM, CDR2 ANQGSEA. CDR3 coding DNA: TGCAGCGTTCGTTGGGACAGGCGGAACACTGAAGCTTTCTTT. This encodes CSVRWDRRNTEAFF.

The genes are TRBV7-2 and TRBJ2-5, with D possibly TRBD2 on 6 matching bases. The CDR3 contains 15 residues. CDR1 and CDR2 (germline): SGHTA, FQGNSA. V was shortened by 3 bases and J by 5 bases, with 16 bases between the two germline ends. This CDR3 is CASSFRREPLETQYF. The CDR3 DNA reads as TGTGCCAGCAGCTTTCGACGGGAGCCCCTGGAGACCCAGTACTTC.

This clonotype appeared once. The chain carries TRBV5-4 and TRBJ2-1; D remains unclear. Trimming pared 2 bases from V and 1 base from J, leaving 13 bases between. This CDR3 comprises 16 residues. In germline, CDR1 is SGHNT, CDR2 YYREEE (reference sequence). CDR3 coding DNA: TGTGCCAGCAGCTTAGGAAGCCCCGGATCCTACAATGAGCAGTTCTTC. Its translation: CASSLGSPGSYNEQFF. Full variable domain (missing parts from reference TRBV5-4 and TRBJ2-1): ETGVTQSPTHLIKTRGQQVTLRCSSQSGHNTVSWYQQALGQGPQFIFQYYREEENGRGNFPPRFSGLQFPNYSSELNVNALELDDSALYLCASSLGSPGSYNEQFFGPGTRLTVL.

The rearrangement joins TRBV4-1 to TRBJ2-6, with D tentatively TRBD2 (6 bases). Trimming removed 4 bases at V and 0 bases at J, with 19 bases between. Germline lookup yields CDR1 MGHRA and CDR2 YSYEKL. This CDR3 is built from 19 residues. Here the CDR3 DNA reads TGCGCCAGCAGCCGCCCGCGGGACGGACCCTTCTCTGGGGCCAACGTCCTGACTTTC. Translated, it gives CASSRPRDGPFSGANVLTF.

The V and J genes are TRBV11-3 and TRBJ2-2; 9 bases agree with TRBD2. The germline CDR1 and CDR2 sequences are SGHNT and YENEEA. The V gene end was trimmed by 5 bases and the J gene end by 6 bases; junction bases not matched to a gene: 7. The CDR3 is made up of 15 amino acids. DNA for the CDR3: TGTGCCAGCAGCCCCGGCGGGGGGGACTCCGGGGAGCTGTTTTTT. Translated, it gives CASSPGGGDSGELFF.

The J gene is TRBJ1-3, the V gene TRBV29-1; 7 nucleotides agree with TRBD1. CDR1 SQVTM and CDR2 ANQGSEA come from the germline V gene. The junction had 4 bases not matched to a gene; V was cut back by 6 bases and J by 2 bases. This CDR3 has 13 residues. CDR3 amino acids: CSVDRVAGNTIYF. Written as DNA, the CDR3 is TGCAGCGTCGACAGGGTCGCTGGAAACACCATATATTTT.

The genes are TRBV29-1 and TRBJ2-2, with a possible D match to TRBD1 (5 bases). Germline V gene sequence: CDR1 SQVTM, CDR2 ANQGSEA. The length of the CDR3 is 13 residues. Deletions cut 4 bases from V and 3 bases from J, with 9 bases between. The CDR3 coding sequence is TGCAGCGTTGCCAGGGTTGACACCGGGGAGCTGTTTTTT. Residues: CSVARVDTGELFF.

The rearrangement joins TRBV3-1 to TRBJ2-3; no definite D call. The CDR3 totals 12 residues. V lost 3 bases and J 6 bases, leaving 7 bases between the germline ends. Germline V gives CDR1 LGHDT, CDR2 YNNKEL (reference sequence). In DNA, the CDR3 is TGTGCCAGCAGCCATGGTCGGGATACGCAGTATTTT. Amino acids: CASSHGRDTQYF.

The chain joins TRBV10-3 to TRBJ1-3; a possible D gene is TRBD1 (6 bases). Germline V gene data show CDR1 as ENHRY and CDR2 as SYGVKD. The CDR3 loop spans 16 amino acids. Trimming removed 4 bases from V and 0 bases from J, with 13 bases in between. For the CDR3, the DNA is TGTGCCATCAGTGGAGACAGGTTCGACTCTGGAAACACCATATATTTT. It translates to CAISGDRFDSGNTIYF.

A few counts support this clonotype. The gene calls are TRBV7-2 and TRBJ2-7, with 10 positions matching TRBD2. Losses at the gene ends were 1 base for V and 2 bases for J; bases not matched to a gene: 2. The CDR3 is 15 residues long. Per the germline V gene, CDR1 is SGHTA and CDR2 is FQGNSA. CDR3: CASSLVLAGTYEQYF. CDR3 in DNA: TGTGCCAGCAGCTTAGTACTAGCGGGGACCTACGAGCAGTACTTC.

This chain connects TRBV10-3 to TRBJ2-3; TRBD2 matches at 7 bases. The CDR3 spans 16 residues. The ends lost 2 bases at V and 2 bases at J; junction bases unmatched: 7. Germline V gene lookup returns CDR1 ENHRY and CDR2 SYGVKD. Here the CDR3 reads CAISEGSGVYTDTQYF. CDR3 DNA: TGTGCCATCAGTGAGGGAAGCGGGGTATACACAGATACGCAGTATTTT.

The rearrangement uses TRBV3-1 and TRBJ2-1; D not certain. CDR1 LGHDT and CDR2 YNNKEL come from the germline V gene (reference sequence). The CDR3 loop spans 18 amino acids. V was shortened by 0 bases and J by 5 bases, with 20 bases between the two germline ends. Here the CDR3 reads CASSQDEPRPGANNEQFF. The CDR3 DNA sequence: TGTGCCAGCAGCCAAGATGAGCCTCGCCCAGGAGCTAACAATGAGCAGTTCTTC.

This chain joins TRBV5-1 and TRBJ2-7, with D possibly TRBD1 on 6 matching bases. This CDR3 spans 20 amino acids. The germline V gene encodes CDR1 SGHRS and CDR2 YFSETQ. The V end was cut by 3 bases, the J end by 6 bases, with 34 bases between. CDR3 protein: CASSSCSDRMAWLGVGEQYV. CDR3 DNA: TGCGCCAGCAGCTCCTGCTCCGACAGGATGGCATGGTTAGGGGTCGGCGAGCAGTACGTC.